This TCR beta chain emerged from a study of blood T cell repertoires in COVID-19. The CDR3 is 15 amino acids. The germline V gene encodes CDR1 SGHVS and CDR2 FQNEAQ. Trimming removed 5 bases from V and 5 bases from J; junction bases left unmatched: 11. Original handling: Reference gene primer amplification gave nucleated cell count estimates. Sequencing used immunoSEQ multiplex PCR; TCRdb keeps in-frame clones, though not all of them. V and J calls and clone size are as listed in that table; D and trimming were resolved from the DNA. This table holds about 210,000 clones, under 90% found once. The chain joins TRBV7-8 to TRBJ1-1, with 7 bases matching TRBD1. Sequenced input: peripheral blood. The sequence was obtained from a middle-aged woman with active or convalescent COVID-19. The CDR3 region is CASSAYQGGETEAFF. The CDR3, as DNA: TGTGCCAGCAGCGCCTACCAGGGGGGAGAAACTGAAGCTTTCTTT.